This TCR beta chain was identified in a study of beta chain features in type 1 diabetes. Study outcomes and limitations: Compared with healthy donors, patients appeared to share more similar naive, central memory and regulatory TCRB repertoires. Type 1 diabetes patients showed a moderate but significant shortening of TCRB CDR3s in all four CD4+ subsets.

The study reverse transcribed the entire isolated RNA, so it sequenced expressed TCRB transcripts. Data came from immunoSEQ multiplex PCR; TCRdb stores just in-frame clones and leaves some out. The data show 500,000 to 650,000 clones, 12% seen once. CDR3 length: 17 amino acids. V lost 11 bases and J lost 2; bases outside the gene matches: 18. CDR1 is SEHNR, CDR2 FQNEAQ, per germline (reference sequence). A heparinised blood draw that averaged roughly 120 mL was obtained once from each donor. On this clone: The target antigen is unknown.

Sequences were obtained from naive CD4+ T cells from blood. The clonotype originates from a man aged 30 to 39 with type 1 diabetes. This sequence joins TRBV7-9 and TRBJ2-7, with 10 bases aligning to TRBD1. CDR3: CAGEAGTGVPDTYEQYF. CDR3 bases: TGTGCCGGGGAAGCAGGGACAGGGGTCCCCGATACCTACGAGCAGTACTTC.